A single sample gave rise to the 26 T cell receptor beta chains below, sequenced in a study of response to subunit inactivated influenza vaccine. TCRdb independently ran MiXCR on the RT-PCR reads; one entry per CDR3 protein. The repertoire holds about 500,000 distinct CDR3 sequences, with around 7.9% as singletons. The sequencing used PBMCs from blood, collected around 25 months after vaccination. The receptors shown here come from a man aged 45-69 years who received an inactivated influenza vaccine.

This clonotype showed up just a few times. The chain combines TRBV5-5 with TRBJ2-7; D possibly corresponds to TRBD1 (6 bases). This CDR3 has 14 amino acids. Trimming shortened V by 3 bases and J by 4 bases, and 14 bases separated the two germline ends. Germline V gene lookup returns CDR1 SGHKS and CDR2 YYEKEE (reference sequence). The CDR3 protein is CASSWSQGFYEQYF. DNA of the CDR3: TGTGCCAGCAGCTGGAGCCAGGGGTTTTACGAGCAGTACTTC.

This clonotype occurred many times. In nucleotides, the CDR3 is TGTGCCAGCAGCCCCCACCAGGACACCTACGAGCAGTACTTC. Protein: CASSPHQDTYEQYF. The chain is built from TRBV9 and TRBJ2-7; D possibly corresponds to TRBD1 (5 bases). V lost 4 bases and J lost 2, with 13 bases in between. CDR1 is SGDLS, CDR2 YYNGEE, per germline. The CDR3 sequence is 14 residues long.

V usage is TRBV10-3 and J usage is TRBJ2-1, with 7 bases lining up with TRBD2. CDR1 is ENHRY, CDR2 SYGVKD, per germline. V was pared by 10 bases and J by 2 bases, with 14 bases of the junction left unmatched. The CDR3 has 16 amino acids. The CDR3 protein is CATALTGGSAYNEQFF. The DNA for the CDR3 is TGTGCCACCGCTCTCACGGGCGGGAGCGCCTACAATGAGCAGTTCTTC.

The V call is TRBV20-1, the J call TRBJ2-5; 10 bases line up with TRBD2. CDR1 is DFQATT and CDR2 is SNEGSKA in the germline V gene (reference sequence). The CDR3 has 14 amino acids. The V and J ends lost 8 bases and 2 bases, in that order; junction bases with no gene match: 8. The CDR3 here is CSTSSSGRQETQYF. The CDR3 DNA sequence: TGCAGTACCTCTTCTAGCGGGAGACAAGAGACCCAGTACTTC.

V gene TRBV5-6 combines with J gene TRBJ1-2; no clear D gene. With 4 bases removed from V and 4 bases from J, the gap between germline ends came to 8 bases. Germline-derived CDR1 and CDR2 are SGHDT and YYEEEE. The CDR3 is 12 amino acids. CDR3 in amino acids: CASSDGFYGYTF. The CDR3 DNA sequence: TGTGCCAGCAGCGACGGATTCTATGGCTACACCTTC.

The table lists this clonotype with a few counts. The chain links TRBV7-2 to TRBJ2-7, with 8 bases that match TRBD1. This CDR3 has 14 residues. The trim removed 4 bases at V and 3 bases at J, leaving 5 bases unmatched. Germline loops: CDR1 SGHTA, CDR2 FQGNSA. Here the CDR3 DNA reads TGTGCCAGCAGCTCAGCCGGACAGGGCTACGAGCAGTACTTC. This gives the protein CASSSAGQGYEQYF.

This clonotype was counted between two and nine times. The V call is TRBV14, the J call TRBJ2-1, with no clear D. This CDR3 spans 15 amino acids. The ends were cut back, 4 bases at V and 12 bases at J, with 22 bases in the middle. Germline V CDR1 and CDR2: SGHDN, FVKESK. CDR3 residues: CASSLHNSMISGQFF. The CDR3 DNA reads TGTGCCAGCAGCCTACACAACTCAATGATTTCGGGGCAGTTCTTC.

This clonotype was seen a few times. In DNA, the CDR3 is TGTGCCAGCAGCTTAGTTTCTAGCGGGAGACAAGCGTTCTTC. Protein sequence: CASSLVSSGRQAFF. This chain uses TRBV7-2 with TRBJ2-1, with 10 bases aligning to TRBD2. The V segment lost 1 base and the J segment 15 bases; nucleotides outside the gene matches: 9. The germline V gene encodes CDR1 SGHTA and CDR2 FQGNSA. The CDR3 length is 14 residues.

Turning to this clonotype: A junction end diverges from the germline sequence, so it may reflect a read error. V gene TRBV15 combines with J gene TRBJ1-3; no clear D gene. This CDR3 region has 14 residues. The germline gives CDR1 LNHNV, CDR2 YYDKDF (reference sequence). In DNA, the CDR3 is TGTGCCACCAGCAGAGATCGTGGCCGTTTCGGGTTTCATTTT. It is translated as CATSRDRGRFGFHF. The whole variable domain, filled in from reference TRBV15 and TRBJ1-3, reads DAMVIQNPRYQVTQFGKPVTLSCSQTLNHNVMYWYQQKSSQAPKLLFHYYDKDFNNEADTPDNFQSRRPNTSFCFLDIRSPGLGDTAMYLCATSRDRGRFGFHFGEGSWLTVV.

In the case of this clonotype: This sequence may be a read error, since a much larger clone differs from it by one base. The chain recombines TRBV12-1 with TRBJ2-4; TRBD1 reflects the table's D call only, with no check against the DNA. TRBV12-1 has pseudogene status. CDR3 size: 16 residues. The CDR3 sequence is CAISSGTALAKNIQYF. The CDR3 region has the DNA TGTGCCATCAGCTCCGGGACAGCTCTAGCCAAAAACATTCAGTACTTC.

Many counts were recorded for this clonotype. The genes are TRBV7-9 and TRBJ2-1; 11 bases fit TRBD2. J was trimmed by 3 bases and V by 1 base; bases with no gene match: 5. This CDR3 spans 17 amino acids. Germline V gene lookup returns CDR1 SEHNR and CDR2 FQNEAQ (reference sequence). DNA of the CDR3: TGTGCCAGCAGCTTAGGTAAACTAGCGGGAGACTACAATGAGCAGTTCTTC. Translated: CASSLGKLAGDYNEQFF.

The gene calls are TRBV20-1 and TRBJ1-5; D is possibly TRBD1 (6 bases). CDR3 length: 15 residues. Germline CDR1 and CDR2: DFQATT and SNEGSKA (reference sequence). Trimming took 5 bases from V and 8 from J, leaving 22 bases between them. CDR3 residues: CSAGGGHRLGEPQHF. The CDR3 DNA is TGCAGTGCTGGGGGGGGACATAGGCTCGGGGAGCCCCAGCATTTT.

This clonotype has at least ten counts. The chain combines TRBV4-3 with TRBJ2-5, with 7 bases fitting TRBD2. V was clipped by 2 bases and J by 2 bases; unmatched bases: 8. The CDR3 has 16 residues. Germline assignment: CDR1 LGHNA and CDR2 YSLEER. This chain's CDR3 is CASSQNWVGLQETQYF. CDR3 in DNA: TGCGCCAGCAGCCAAAATTGGGTGGGACTACAAGAGACCCAGTACTTC.

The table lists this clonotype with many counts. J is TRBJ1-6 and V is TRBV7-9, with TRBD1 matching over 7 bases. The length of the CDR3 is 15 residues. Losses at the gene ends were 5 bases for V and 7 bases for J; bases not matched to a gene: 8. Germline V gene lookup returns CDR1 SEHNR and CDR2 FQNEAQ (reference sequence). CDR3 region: CASSRRTGTNSPLHF. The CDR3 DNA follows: TGTGCCAGCAGCCGGAGGACAGGCACCAATTCACCCCTCCACTTT.

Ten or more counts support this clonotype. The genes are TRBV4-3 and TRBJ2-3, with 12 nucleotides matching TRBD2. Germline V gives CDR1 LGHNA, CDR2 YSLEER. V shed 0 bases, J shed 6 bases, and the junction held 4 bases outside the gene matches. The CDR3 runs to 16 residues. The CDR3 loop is CASSQETSGGRDTQYF. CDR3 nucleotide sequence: TGCGCCAGCAGCCAAGAAACTAGCGGGGGGCGGGATACGCAGTATTTT.

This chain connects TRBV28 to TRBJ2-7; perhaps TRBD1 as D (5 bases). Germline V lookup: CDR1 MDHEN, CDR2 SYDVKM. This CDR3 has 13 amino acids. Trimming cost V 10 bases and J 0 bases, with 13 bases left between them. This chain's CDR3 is CAKAGISSYEQYF. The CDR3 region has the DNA TGTGCCAAAGCAGGGATTAGCTCCTACGAGCAGTACTTC.

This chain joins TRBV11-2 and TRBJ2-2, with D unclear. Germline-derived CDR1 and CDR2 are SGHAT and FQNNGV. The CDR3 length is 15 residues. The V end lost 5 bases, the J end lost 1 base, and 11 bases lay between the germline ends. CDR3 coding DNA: TGTGCCAGCAGCGCCGACGGTTTGAACACCGGGGAGCTGTTTTTT. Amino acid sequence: CASSADGLNTGELFF.

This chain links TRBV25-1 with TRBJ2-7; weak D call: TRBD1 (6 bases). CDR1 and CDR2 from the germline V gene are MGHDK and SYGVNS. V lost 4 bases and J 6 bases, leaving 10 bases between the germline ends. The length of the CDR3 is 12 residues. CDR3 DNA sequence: TGTGCCAGCAGTGGGGGGCCGGGCGAGCAGTACTTC. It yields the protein CASSGGPGEQYF.

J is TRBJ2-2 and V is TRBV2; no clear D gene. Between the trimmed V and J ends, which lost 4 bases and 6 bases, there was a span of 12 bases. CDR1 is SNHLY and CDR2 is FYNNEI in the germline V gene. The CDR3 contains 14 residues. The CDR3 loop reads CASSGDRLAGELFF. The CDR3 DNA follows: TGTGCCAGCAGTGGTGACCGATTGGCCGGGGAGCTGTTTTTT.

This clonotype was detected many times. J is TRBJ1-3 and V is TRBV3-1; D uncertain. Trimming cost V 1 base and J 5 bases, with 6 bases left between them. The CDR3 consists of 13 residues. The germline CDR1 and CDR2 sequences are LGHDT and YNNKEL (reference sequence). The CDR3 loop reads CASSQGARNTIYF. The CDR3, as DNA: TGTGCCAGCAGCCAAGGTGCCAGAAACACCATATATTTT.

CDR3 sequence (DNA): TGTGCCAGCAGCCAACAAGCGGTTACGCCGGGACTAGCGGGGGCAGAGTTCTTC. Its translation is CASSQQAVTPGLAGAEFF. The V and J genes are TRBV4-2 and TRBJ2-1; 14 bases match TRBD2. The CDR3 contains 18 residues. Per germline, CDR1 LGHNA and CDR2 YNFKEQ. V was clipped by 2 bases and J by 14 bases; unmatched bases: 17.

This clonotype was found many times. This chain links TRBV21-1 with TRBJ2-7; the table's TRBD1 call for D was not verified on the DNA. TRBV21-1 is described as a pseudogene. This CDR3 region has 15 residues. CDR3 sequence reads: CASSKNRDRPYEQYF. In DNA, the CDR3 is TGTGCCAGCAGCAAAAACCGGGACAGACCATACGAGCAGTACTTC.

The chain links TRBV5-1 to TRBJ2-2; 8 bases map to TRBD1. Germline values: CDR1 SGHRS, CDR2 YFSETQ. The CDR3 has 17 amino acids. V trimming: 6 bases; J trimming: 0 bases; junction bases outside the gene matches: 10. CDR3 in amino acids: CASNTGAGQANTGELFF. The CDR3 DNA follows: TGCGCCAGCAACACCGGGGCGGGACAGGCGAACACCGGGGAGCTGTTTTTT.

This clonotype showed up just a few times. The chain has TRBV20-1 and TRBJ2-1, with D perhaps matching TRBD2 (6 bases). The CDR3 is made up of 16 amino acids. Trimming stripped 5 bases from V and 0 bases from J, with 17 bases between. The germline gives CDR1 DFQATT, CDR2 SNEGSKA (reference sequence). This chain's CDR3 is CSAGLPPGSSYNEQFF. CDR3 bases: TGCAGTGCTGGCCTGCCGCCCGGGAGCTCCTACAATGAGCAGTTCTTC.

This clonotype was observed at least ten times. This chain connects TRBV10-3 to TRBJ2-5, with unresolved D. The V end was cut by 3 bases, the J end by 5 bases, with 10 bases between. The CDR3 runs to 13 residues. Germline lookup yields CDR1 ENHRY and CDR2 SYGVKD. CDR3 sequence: CAISDESRETQYF. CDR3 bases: TGTGCCATCAGTGACGAGAGCAGGGAGACCCAGTACTTC.

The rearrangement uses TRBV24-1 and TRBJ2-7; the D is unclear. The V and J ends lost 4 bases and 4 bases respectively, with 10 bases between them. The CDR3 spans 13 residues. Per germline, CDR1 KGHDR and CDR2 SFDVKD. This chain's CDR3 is CATSEQEIYEQYF. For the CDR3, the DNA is TGTGCCACCAGTGAGCAAGAGATTTACGAGCAGTACTTC.